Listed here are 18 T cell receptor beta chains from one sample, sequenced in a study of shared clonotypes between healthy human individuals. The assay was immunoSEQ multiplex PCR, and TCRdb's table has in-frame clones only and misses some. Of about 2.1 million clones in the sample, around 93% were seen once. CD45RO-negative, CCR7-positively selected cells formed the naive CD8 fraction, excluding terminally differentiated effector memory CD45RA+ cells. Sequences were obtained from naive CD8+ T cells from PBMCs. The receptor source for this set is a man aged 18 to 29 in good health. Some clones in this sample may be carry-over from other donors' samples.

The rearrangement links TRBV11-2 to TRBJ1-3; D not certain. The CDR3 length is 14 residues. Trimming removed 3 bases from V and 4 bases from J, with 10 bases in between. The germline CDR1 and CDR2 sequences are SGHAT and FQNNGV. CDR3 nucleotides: TGTGCCAGCAGCTTTGGGGATGCAGGAAACACCATATATTTT. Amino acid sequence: CASSFGDAGNTIYF.

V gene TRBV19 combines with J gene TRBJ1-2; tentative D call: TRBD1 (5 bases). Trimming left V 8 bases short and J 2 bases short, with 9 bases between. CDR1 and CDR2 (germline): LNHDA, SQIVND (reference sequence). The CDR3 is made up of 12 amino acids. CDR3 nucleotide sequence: TGTGCCAGTGGGGACGGAAACTATGGCTACACCTTC. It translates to CASGDGNYGYTF.

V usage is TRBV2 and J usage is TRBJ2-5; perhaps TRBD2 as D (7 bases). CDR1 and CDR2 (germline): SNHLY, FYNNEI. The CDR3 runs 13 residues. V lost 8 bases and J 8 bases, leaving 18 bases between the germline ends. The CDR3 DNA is TGTGCCAGCCACGAAGGGGGGGGGAAAACCCAGTACTTC. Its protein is CASHEGGGKTQYF.

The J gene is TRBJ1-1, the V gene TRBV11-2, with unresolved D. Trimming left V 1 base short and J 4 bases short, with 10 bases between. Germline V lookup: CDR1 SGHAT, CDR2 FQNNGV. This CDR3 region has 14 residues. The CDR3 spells CASSLARVTTEAFF. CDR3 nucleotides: TGTGCCAGCAGCTTAGCGAGGGTGACCACTGAAGCTTTCTTT.

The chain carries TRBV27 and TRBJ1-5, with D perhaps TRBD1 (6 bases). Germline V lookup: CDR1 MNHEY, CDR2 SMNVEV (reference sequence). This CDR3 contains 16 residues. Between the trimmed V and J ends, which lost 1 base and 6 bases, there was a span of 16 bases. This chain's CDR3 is CASSLLGQGISQPQHF. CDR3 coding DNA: TGTGCCAGCAGTTTATTGGGCCAGGGGATCAGTCAGCCCCAGCATTTT.

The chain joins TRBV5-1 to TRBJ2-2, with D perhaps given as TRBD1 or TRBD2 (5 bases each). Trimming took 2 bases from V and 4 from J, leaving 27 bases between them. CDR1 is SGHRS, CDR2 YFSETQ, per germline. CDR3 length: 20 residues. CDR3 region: CASSFWIPTPGRDLTGELFF. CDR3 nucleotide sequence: TGCGCCAGCAGCTTCTGGATACCGACCCCGGGACGGGACCTCACCGGGGAGCTGTTTTTT.

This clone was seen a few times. Here the CDR3 DNA reads TGTGCCAGCAGTTTAGGAGGGAACAATCAGCCCCAGCATTTT. Protein sequence: CASSLGGNNQPQHF. The chain uses TRBV27 and TRBJ1-5; D remains ambiguous. From germline, CDR1 is MNHEY and CDR2 SMNVEV (reference sequence). This CDR3 is 14 amino acids long. Between the trimmed V and J ends, which lost 2 bases and 3 bases, there was a span of 8 bases.

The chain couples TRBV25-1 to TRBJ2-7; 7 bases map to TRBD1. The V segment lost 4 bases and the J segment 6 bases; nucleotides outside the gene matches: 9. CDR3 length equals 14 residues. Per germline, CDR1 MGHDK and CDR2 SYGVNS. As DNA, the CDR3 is TGTGCCAGCAGTGCACAGGGGAGAGTAGGCGAGCAGTACTTC. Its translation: CASSAQGRVGEQYF.

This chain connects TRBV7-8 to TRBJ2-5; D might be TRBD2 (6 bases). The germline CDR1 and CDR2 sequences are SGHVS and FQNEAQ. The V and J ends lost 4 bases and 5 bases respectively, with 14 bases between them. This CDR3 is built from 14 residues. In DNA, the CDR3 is TGTGCCAGCAGCTCCCGGGCCAGCGGGGAGACCCAGTACTTC. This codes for CASSSRASGETQYF. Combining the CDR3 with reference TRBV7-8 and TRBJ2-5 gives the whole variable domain GAGVSQSPRYKVAKRGQDVALRCDPISGHVSLFWYQQALGQGPEFLTYFQNEAQLDKSGLPSDRFFAERPEGSVSTLKIQRTQQEDSAVYLCASSSRASGETQYFGPGTRLLVL.

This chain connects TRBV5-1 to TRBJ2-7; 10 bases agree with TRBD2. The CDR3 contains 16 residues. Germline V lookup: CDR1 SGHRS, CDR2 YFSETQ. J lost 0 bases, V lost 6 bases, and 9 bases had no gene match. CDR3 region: CASKKTGTSVSYEQYF. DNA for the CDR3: TGCGCCAGCAAAAAAACCGGGACTAGCGTCTCCTACGAGCAGTACTTC.

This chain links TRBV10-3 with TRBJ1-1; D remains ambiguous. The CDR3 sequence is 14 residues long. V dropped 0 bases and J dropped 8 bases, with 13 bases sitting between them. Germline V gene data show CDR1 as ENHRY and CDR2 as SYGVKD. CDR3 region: CAISESVRLSEAFF. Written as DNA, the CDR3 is TGTGCCATCAGTGAGTCGGTTCGGCTGTCCGAAGCTTTCTTT.

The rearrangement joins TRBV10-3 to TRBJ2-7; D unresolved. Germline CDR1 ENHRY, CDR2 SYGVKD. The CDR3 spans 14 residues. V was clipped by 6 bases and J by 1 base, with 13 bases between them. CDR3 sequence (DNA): TGTGCCATCAGGACGATGGAGTCATCCTACGAGCAGTACTTC. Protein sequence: CAIRTMESSYEQYF.

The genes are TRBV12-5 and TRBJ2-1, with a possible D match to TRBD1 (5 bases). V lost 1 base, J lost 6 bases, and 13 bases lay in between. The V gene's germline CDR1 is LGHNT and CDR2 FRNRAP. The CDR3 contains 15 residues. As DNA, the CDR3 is TGTGCTAGTGGTTTGGATGCCTCAGGGTTCAATGAGCAGTTCTTC. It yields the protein CASGLDASGFNEQFF.

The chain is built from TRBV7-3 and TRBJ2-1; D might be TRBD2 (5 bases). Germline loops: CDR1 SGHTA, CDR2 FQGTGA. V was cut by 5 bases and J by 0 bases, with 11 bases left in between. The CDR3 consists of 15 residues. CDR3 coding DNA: TGTGCCAGCAGCGACGGGATTGGCTCCTACAATGAGCAGTTCTTC. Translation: CASSDGIGSYNEQFF.

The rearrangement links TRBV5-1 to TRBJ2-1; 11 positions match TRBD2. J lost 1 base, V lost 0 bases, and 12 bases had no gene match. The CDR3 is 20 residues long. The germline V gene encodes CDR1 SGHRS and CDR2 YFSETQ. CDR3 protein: CASSLGRLAGLNRSYNEQFF. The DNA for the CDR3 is TGCGCCAGCAGCTTGGGCCGACTAGCGGGACTTAACCGTTCCTACAATGAGCAGTTCTTC.

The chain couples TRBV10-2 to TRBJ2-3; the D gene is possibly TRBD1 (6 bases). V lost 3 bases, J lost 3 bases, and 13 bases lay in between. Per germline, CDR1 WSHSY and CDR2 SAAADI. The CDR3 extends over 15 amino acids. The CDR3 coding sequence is TGCGCCAGCAGTGATCTGGGGGCCGGTACAGATACGCAGTATTTT. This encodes CASSDLGAGTDTQYF.

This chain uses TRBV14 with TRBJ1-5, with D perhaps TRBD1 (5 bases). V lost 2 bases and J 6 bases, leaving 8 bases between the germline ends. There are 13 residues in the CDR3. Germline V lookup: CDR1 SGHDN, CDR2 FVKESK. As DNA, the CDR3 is TGTGCCAGCAGCCAAACGGGGACTCAGCCCCAGCATTTT. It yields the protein CASSQTGTQPQHF.

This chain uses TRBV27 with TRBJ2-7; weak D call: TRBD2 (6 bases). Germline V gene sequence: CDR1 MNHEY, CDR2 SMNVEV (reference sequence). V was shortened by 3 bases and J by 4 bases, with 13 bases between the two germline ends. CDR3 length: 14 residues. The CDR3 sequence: CASSLGFSGYEQYF. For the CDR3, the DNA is TGTGCCAGCAGTTTGGGTTTTAGCGGTTACGAGCAGTACTTC.